Below, 17 T cell receptor beta chains from the same sample are listed, as sequenced in a study of CXCR3-negative and CXCR3-positive naive CD8 T cells. Preparation of TRB cDNA libraries relied on 5' RACE carrying UMI labels. TCRdb reprocessed the 5' RACE reads, keeping one entry per CDR3 protein, no DNA. The sample totals tens of thousands of distinct CDR3 sequences. The sample comprised naive CXCR3- CD8+ T cells from blood. The subset is: CD45RO-CCR7+CD27+CD95- naive CD8+ T cells lacking CXCR3 (TNR3-). The source of these receptors is a human donor in good health. Some clones in this sample may be carry-over from other donors' samples.

The rearrangement joins TRBV28 to TRBJ2-5; the D call of TRBD1 rests on TCRdb alone, since no DNA is present to check it. Germline V gene lookup returns CDR1 MDHEN and CDR2 SYDVKM. The CDR3 consists of 13 residues. The CDR3 loop reads CATSEQGSETQYF.

The V and J genes are TRBV12-3 or TRBV12-4 and TRBJ1-2; TCRdb returns TRBD1, unconfirmable since there is no DNA. The CDR3 length is 14 residues. CDR3 protein: CASSLGTGIYGYTF.

The chain employs TRBV7-6 and TRBJ2-3; the D call of TRBD2 rests on TCRdb alone, since no DNA is present to check it. Germline values: CDR1 SGHVS, CDR2 FNYEAQ. The CDR3 is 16 amino acids. CDR3 loop: CASSLNGGARTDTQYF.

The chain uses TRBV4-3 and TRBJ2-7; TCRdb calls TRBD1, which cannot be checked without DNA. The germline CDR1 and CDR2 sequences are LGHNA and YSLEER. This CDR3 is 16 amino acids long. The CDR3 sequence is CASSQDRDRVSYEQYF.

This sequence joins TRBV29-1 and TRBJ1-3; absent DNA, TCRdb's TRBD1 call cannot be checked. Germline CDR1 is SQVTM and CDR2 is ANQGSEA. This CDR3 is 14 amino acids long. CDR3 protein: CSAWGQGALSTIYF.

V and J are TRBV7-9 and TRBJ1-1; TCRdb indicates TRBD1, and absent DNA this call remains unverified. CDR1 and CDR2 from the germline V gene are SEHNR and FQNEAQ (reference sequence). The CDR3 consists of 16 residues. CDR3: CASSHSPGQGNTEAFF.

V gene TRBV15 combines with J gene TRBJ2-1; no DNA is available, so the TRBD2 call from TCRdb remains unchecked. CDR1 is LNHNV, CDR2 YYDKDF, per germline (reference sequence). This CDR3 region has 15 residues. CDR3 in amino acids: CATSRSPQIDNEQFF. The full variable domain, its missing parts supplied by reference TRBV15 and TRBJ2-1, is DAMVIQNPRYQVTQFGKPVTLSCSQTLNHNVMYWYQQKSSQAPKLLFHYYDKDFNNEADTPDNFQSRRPNTSFCFLDIRSPGLGDTAMYLCATSRSPQIDNEQFFGPGTRLTVL.

This chain connects TRBV20-1 to TRBJ1-1; absent DNA, TCRdb's TRBD1 call cannot be checked. The CDR3 has 15 residues. Germline CDR1 is DFQATT and CDR2 is SNEGSKA (reference sequence). CDR3 region: CSARASGAVNTESFF.

The rearrangement joins TRBV10-2 to TRBJ1-3; the D gene TCRdb calls, TRBD1, cannot be checked with no DNA. The V gene's germline CDR1 is WSHSY and CDR2 SAAADI. This CDR3 has 15 residues. The CDR3: CASSESEDSGNTIYF.

V is TRBV5-5 and J is TRBJ2-5. Germline V gene data show CDR1 as SGHKS and CDR2 as YYEKEE (reference sequence). There are 14 residues in the CDR3. The CDR3 sequence is CASTLSGEEETQYF.

This chain connects TRBV6-2 or TRBV6-3 to TRBJ2-3; with no DNA, the TCRdb D assignment of TRBD1 cannot be verified. This CDR3 spans 16 amino acids. CDR1 MNHEY and CDR2 SVGEGT come from the germline V gene. The CDR3 here is CASSNRDRGSSDTQYF.

This rearrangement joins TRBV28 to TRBJ2-7; TCRdb calls TRBD1, which cannot be checked without DNA. This CDR3 comprises 14 residues. CDR1 MDHEN and CDR2 SYDVKM come from the germline V gene. CDR3 amino acids: CASSFPLEGGEQYF.

V and J are TRBV3-1 and TRBJ2-7; TCRdb gives TRBD1 as the D gene, but with no DNA this cannot be confirmed. CDR1 is LGHDT and CDR2 is YNNKEL in the germline V gene (reference sequence). CDR3 length: 15 amino acids. The CDR3 is CASSRQLELSYEQYF.

V and J are TRBV20-1 and TRBJ2-7. The CDR3 is 14 amino acids. Germline V gives CDR1 DFQATT, CDR2 SNEGSKA (reference sequence). CDR3: CSARDMRNPYEQYF.

The chain joins TRBV29-1 to TRBJ2-2; checking the TCRdb D call of TRBD2 is not possible without DNA. CDR1 is SQVTM, CDR2 ANQGSEA, per germline. CDR3 length: 15 amino acids. CDR3 region: CSAGTAVTFTGELFF.

The chain carries TRBV7-9 and TRBJ1-1. The CDR3 loop spans 14 amino acids. The germline V gene encodes CDR1 SEHNR and CDR2 FQNEAQ (reference sequence). CDR3 amino acids: CASSLVGRNTEAFF.

The chain joins TRBV6-4 to TRBJ2-2. From germline, CDR1 is MRHNA and CDR2 SNTAGT. This CDR3 comprises 13 residues. Here the CDR3 reads CASSDGVTGELFF.